One and the same sample provided the 18 T cell receptor beta chains below, sequenced in a study of beta chain features in type 1 diabetes. Regarding the study as a whole: Patients with Type 1 diabetes showed moderately but significantly shorter TCRB CDR3s in all four CD4+ subsets.

Antigens for these TCRs are unknown. What was sequenced were expressed TCRB transcripts, since all of the isolated RNA had been reverse transcribed. Libraries were prepared by immunoSEQ multiplex PCR; TCRdb keeps only in-frame clonotypes and omits some of them. The table lists nearly 350,000 clones, around 9.3% of them singletons. Sequenced material: central memory CD4+ T cells from blood. The receptors here all came from a man aged 25 to 40 with type 1 diabetes.

This clone was seen a few times. DNA of the CDR3: TGTGCCCACGAGGTCTCGGGACGGTTTGGCTACACCTTC. This translates into CAHEVSGRFGYTF. V and J are TRBV30 and TRBJ1-2; possibly TRBD1 for D (5 bases). CDR3 size: 13 residues. The ends were cut back, 8 bases at V and 7 bases at J, with 20 bases in the middle. The germline V gene has CDR1 GTSNPN and CDR2 SVGIG (reference sequence).

Only a few counts were recorded for this clone. This sequence joins TRBV6-5 and TRBJ2-4; 9 nucleotides line up with TRBD1. Germline CDR1 MNHEY, CDR2 SVGAGI. J lost 4 bases, V lost 2 bases, and 6 bases had no gene match. The length of the CDR3 is 16 residues. CDR3 amino acids: CASSYAGTGSKNIQYF. The CDR3 DNA reads as TGTGCCAGCAGTTACGCCGGGACAGGGTCTAAAAACATTCAGTACTTC.

The chain couples TRBV11-2 to TRBJ2-3; D not resolved. CDR3 length equals 12 residues. The V gene's germline CDR1 is SGHAT and CDR2 FQNNGV. V dropped 1 base and J dropped 7 bases, with 6 bases sitting between them. CDR3 in DNA: TGTGCCAGCAGCTTAGCCGGCAATACGCAGTATTTT. This sequence encodes CASSLAGNTQYF.

J is TRBJ2-5 and V is TRBV7-2; possibly TRBD1 for D (6 bases). The CDR3 has 15 residues. The germline gives CDR1 SGHTA, CDR2 FQGNSA. Trimming took 1 base from V and 5 from J, leaving 14 bases between them. CDR3 DNA: TGTGCCAGCAGCTTAGTACAACAGGGCCTGGAGACCCAGTACTTC. Translation: CASSLVQQGLETQYF.

This clone was seen repeatedly, ten times or more. The chain uses TRBV28 and TRBJ2-7; 11 positions agree with TRBD1. Losses at the gene ends were 8 bases for V and 7 bases for J; bases not matched to a gene: 7. The CDR3 extends over 13 amino acids. Germline V lookup: CDR1 MDHEN, CDR2 SYDVKM. This CDR3 reads CASREGTGGEQYF. CDR3 nucleotide sequence: TGTGCCAGCCGCGAAGGGACAGGGGGAGAGCAGTACTTC.

This clone was seen a handful of times. The chain employs TRBV14 and TRBJ1-4, with TRBD1 as a possible D gene (5 bases). Germline CDR1 SGHDN, CDR2 FVKESK. This CDR3 spans 13 amino acids. The V end was cut by 4 bases, the J end by 7 bases, with 10 bases between. The CDR3 DNA follows: TGTGCCAGCAGCCTGGGCGGGGCTGAAAAACTGTTTTTT. Translation gives CASSLGGAEKLFF.

This clone appeared a few times. The chain combines TRBV5-1 with TRBJ1-1; D unclear. Germline CDR1 SGHRS, CDR2 YFSETQ. V gave up 4 bases and J gave up 6 bases, with 13 bases separating them. The CDR3 contains 13 residues. Here the CDR3 reads CASSPTVAAEAFF. Here the CDR3 DNA reads TGCGCCAGCAGCCCTACGGTTGCAGCTGAAGCTTTCTTT.

This clone was observed a handful of times. The genes are TRBV7-9 and TRBJ2-7; a possible D gene is TRBD2 (5 bases). Trimming cost V 1 base and J 6 bases, with 10 bases left between them. The CDR3 contains 13 residues. Germline V gene sequence: CDR1 SEHNR, CDR2 FQNEAQ (reference sequence). The CDR3 DNA reads TGTGCCAGCAGCTTAGTTAATGGAGGCGAGCAGTACTTC. Translating it yields CASSLVNGGEQYF.

There are a few counts of this clone. The chain couples TRBV4-2 to TRBJ1-2; 7 bases align to TRBD1. Looked up from germline, CDR1 is LGHNA and CDR2 is YNFKEQ. V lost 4 bases, J lost 6 bases, and 11 bases stayed unmatched. This CDR3 has 15 residues. The CDR3 DNA is TGTGCCAGCAGCCGAGAGACAGGGTATACGGATGGCTACACCTTC. The encoded protein is CASSRETGYTDGYTF.

This clone turned up a few times. V gene TRBV4-1 combines with J gene TRBJ1-3; TRBD1 agrees at 8 bases. After removal of 1 base from V and 0 bases from J, the junction contained 5 bases not matched to a gene. Germline-derived CDR1 and CDR2 are MGHRA and YSYEKL. CDR3 length equals 17 residues. This CDR3 is CASSQGFDRGSGNTIYF. CDR3 in DNA: TGCGCCAGCAGCCAAGGGTTCGACAGGGGCTCTGGAAACACCATATATTTT.

There are many counts of this clone. The chain uses TRBV5-6 and TRBJ2-5; D is tentatively TRBD1 or TRBD2 (5 bases each). CDR3 length equals 14 residues. Deletions cut 0 bases from V and 6 bases from J, with 12 bases between. CDR1 SGHDT and CDR2 YYEEEE come from the germline V gene. The DNA for the CDR3 is TGTGCCAGCAGCTTGGCCCACAGGAGGCAGACCCAGTACTTC. Translation: CASSLAHRRQTQYF.

The table lists this clone with a few counts. CDR3 loop: CASSFISSYEQYF. CDR3 nucleotides: TGTGCCAGCAGCTTTATCAGCTCCTACGAGCAGTACTTC. This chain links TRBV5-6 with TRBJ2-7; no clear D gene. The CDR3 contains 13 residues. V gave up 2 bases and J gave up 0 bases, with 6 bases separating them. The germline V gene encodes CDR1 SGHDT and CDR2 YYEEEE.

The sample holds a few counts of this clone. V usage is TRBV27 and J usage is TRBJ2-1; 9 nucleotides line up with TRBD1. This CDR3 is 12 amino acids long. Germline assignment: CDR1 MNHEY and CDR2 SMNVEV (reference sequence). With V trimmed by 3 bases and J by 12 bases, 3 bases remained unmatched. The chain's CDR3 is CASSLTGGVQFF. In DNA form, the CDR3 reads TGTGCCAGCAGTTTGACAGGGGGGGTGCAGTTCTTC.

The V call is TRBV5-1, the J call TRBJ2-5; the match to TRBD2 covers 8 bases. This CDR3 comprises 16 residues. Per germline, CDR1 SGHRS and CDR2 YFSETQ. The J segment lost 5 bases and the V segment lost 4 bases, leaving 13 bases of the junction unmatched. The CDR3 region is CASSPDPAGAGETQYF. CDR3 nucleotides: TGCGCCAGCAGCCCGGACCCAGCGGGGGCGGGGGAGACCCAGTACTTC.

A few counts support this clone. The gene calls are TRBV5-1 and TRBJ1-2; a weak D match, TRBD1 (5 bases). CDR1 and CDR2 from the germline V gene are SGHRS and YFSETQ. The CDR3 covers 14 residues. Trimming took off 1 base at V and 1 base at J, with 8 bases between the two ends. The CDR3 DNA is TGCGCCAGCAGCTTGTCCAGGGATAACTATGGCTACACCTTC. Protein: CASSLSRDNYGYTF.

The table lists this clone with a few counts. The chain has TRBV29-1 and TRBJ2-3, with 9 bases that match TRBD2. This CDR3 is built from 15 residues. The junction had 6 bases not matched to a gene; V was cut back by 2 bases and J by 3 bases. Germline loops: CDR1 SQVTM, CDR2 ANQGSEA. The CDR3, as DNA: TGCAGCGTTGAAAGGGGCGCGGGGGGGACAGATACGCAGTATTTT. Translating it yields CSVERGAGGTDTQYF.

The chain couples TRBV10-3 to TRBJ1-2; no clear D gene. Deletions cut 3 bases from V and 1 base from J, with 6 bases between. Germline V lookup: CDR1 ENHRY, CDR2 SYGVKD. The CDR3 spans 13 residues. CDR3 sequence reads: CAISDQSNYGYTF. Here the CDR3 DNA reads TGTGCCATCAGTGACCAGAGTAACTATGGCTACACCTTC.

This clone was detected only a few times. This rearrangement joins TRBV23-1 to TRBJ2-7, with TRBD1 as a possible D gene (5 bases). TRBV23-1 is an ORF; its function is uncertain. The CDR3 sequence is 13 residues long. V lost 3 bases to trimming and J lost 3 bases, with 9 bases between them. The CDR3 coding sequence is TGCGCCAGCAGTCAGGCAGGGATCTACGAGCAGTACTTC. Its translation is CASSQAGIYEQYF.